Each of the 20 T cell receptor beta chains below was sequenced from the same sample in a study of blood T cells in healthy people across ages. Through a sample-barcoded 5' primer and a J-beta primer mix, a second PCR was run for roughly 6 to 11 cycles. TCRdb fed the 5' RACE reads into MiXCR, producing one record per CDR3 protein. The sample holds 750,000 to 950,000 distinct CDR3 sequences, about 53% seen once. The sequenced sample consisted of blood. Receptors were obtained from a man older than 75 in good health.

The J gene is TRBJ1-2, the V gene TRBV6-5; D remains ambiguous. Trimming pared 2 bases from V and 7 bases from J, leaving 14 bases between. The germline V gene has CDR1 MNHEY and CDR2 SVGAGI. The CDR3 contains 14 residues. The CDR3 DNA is TGTGCCAGCAGTTACGGGTGGGCTGGTGGTGGCTACACCTTC. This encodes CASSYGWAGGGYTF.

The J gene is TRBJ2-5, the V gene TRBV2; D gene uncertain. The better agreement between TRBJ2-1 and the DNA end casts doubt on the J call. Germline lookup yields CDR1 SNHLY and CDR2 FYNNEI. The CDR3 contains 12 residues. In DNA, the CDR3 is TGTGCCAGTCTAGAGCGTAGAGAGACCCAGTTCTTC. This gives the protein CASLERRETQFF.

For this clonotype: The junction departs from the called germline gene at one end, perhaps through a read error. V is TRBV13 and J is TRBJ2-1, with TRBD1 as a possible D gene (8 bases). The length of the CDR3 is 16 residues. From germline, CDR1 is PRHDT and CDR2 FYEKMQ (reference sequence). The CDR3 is CAGSPDTGGEYNEQFF. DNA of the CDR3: TGTGCCGGCAGCCCAGACACAGGGGGGGAATACAATGAGCAGTTCTTC.

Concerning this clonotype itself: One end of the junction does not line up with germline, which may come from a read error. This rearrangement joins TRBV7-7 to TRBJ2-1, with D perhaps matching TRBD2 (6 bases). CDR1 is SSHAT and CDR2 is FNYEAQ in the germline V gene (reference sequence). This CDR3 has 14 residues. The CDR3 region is CASSQELASNEQFF. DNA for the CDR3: TGTGCTAGCAGCCAGGAACTAGCAAGTAATGAGCAGTTCTTC.

The CDR3 here is CATSMAGGNKEQYF. The CDR3 bases are TGTGCCACCAGCATGGCGGGAGGGAATAAGGAGCAGTACTTC. The J gene is TRBJ2-7, the V gene TRBV15; the match to TRBD2 covers 9 bases. V dropped 4 bases and J dropped 7; count of bases not matched to a gene: 8. The CDR3 consists of 14 residues. Germline CDR1 and CDR2: LNHNV and YYDKDF (reference sequence).

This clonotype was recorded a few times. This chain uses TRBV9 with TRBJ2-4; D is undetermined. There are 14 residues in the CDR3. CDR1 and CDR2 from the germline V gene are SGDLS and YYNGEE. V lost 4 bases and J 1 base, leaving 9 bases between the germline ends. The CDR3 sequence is CASSPLVAKNIQYF. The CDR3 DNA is TGTGCCAGCAGCCCACTGGTGGCCAAAAACATTCAGTACTTC.

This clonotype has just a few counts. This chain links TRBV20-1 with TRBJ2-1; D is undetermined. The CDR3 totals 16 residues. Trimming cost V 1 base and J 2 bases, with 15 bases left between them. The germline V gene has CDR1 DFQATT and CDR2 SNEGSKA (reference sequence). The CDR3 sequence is CSARGEGPRPYNEQFF. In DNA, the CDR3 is TGCAGTGCTAGAGGGGAAGGGCCCAGGCCCTACAATGAGCAGTTCTTC.

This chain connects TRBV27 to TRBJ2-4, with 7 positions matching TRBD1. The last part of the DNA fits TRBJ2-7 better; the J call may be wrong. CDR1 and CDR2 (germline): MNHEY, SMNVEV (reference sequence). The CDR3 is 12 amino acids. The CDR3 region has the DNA TGTGCCAGCAGTGCGACAGGGTTCGAGCAGTACTTC. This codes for CASSATGFEQYF.

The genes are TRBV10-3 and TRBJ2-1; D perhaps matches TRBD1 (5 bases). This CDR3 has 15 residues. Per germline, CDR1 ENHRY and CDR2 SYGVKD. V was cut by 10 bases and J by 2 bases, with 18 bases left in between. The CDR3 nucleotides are TGTGCCACCAAGGTGGACAAGATCCCCTACAATGAGCAGTTCTTC. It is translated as CATKVDKIPYNEQFF.

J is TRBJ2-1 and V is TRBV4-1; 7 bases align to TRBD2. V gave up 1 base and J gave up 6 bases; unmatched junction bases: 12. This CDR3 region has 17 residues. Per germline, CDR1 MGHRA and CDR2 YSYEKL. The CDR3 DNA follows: TGCGCCAGCAGCCAAGGGGTGCAGACTAGCAGCCTCAATGAGCAGTTCTTC. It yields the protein CASSQGVQTSSLNEQFF.

The CDR3 protein is CASSSRVAGAINEQFF. In nucleotides, the CDR3 is TGTGCCAGCAGTTCACGGGTAGCGGGAGCAATCAATGAGCAGTTCTTC. The genes are TRBV27 and TRBJ2-1; 9 nucleotides agree with TRBD2. With 4 bases clipped from V and 6 bases from J, the junction kept 10 bases outside the gene matches. CDR1 is MNHEY, CDR2 SMNVEV, per germline (reference sequence). The CDR3 is 16 amino acids.

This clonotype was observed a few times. The CDR3: CASSLKMGTEAFF. CDR3 nucleotide sequence: TGTGCCAGCAGCCTGAAGATGGGCACTGAAGCTTTCTTT. V usage is TRBV12-3 or TRBV12-4 and J usage is TRBJ1-1; no clear D. Trimming took 6 bases from V and 4 from J, leaving 12 bases between them. The CDR3 covers 13 residues.

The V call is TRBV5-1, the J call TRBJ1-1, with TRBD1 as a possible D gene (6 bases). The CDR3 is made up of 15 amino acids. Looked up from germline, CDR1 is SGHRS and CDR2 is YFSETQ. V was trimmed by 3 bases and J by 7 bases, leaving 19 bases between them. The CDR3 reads CASSSTTGGSGEAFF. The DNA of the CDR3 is TGCGCCAGCAGCTCAACTACCGGGGGCTCGGGTGAAGCTTTCTTT. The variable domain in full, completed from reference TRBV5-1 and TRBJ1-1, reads KAGVTQTPRYLIKTRGQQVTLSCSPISGHRSVSWYQQTPGQGLQFLFEYFSETQRNKGNFPGRFSGRQFSNSRSEMNVSTLELGDSALYLCASSSTTGGSGEAFFGQGTRLTVV.

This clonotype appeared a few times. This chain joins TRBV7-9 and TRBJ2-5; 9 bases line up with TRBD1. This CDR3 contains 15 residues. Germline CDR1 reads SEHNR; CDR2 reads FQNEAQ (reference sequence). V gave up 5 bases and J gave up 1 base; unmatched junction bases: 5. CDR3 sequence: CASSVGQGGQETQYF. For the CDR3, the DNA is TGTGCCAGCAGCGTGGGACAGGGAGGCCAAGAGACCCAGTACTTC.

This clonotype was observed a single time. CDR3 bases: TGTGCCAGCAGTCGTAGAGGGACTAGCGGGACCAGCGAGCAGTACTTC. Translated, it gives CASSRRGTSGTSEQYF. The gene calls are TRBV5-6 and TRBJ2-4; 13 nucleotides agree with TRBD2. The J call may be faulty, since TRBJ2-7 better matches the DNA end. The CDR3 is 16 residues long. Looked up from germline, CDR1 is SGHDT and CDR2 is YYEEEE.

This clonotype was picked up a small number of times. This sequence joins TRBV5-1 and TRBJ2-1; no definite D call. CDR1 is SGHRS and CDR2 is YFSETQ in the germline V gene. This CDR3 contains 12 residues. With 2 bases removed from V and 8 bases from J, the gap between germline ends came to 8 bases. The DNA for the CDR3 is TGCGCCAGCAGCTTCGTGAGGCATGAGCAGTTCTTC. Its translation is CASSFVRHEQFF.

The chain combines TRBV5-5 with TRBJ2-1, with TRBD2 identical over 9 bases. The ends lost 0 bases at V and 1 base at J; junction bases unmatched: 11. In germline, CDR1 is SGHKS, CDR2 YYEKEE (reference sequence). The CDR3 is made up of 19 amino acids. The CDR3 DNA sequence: TGTGCCAGCAGCTTGGACGGGGCGGGAGGGCCCTCTTCCTACAATGAGCAGTTCTTC. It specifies CASSLDGAGGPSSYNEQFF.

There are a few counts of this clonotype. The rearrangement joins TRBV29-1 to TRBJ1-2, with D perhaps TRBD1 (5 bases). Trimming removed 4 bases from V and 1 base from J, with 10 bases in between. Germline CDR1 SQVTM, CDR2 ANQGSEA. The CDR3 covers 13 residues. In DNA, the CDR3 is TGCAGCGTTGCCCGGGGCGGTAACTATGGCTACACCTTC. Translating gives CSVARGGNYGYTF.

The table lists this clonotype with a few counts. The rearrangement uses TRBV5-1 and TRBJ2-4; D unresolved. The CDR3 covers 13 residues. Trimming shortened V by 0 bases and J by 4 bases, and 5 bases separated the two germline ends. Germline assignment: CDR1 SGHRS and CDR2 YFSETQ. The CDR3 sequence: CASSLAQKNIQYF. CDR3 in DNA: TGCGCCAGCAGCTTGGCCCAGAAAAACATTCAGTACTTC.

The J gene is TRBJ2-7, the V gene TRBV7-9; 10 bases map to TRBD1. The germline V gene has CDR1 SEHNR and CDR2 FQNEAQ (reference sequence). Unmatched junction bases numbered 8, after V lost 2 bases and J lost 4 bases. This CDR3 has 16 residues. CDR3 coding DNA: TGTGCCAGCAGCTTACTTTCCGGACAGGGGGAGTACGAGCAGTACTTC. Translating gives CASSLLSGQGEYEQYF.